The TCR beta chain under discussion was sequenced for a study of T cell responses to AZD1222 COVID-19 vaccine. Using immunoSEQ multiplex PCR, the repertoire was profiled, and TCRdb retains in-frame clones only, with some absent. The sample records some 140,000 clones, 85% to 95% being singletons. Germline-derived CDR1 and CDR2 are SGDLS and YYNGEE. The CDR3 is 17 residues long. V lost 0 bases to trimming and J lost 5 bases, with 17 bases between them. V gene TRBV9 combines with J gene TRBJ2-2; D may match TRBD1 or TRBD2 (5 bases each). The material was peripheral blood, obtained on day 0 of AZD1222 vaccination. The TCR sequence derives from an adult in good health. This CDR3 reads CASSVDSGTWRTGELFF. The CDR3 DNA reads as TGTGCCAGCAGCGTAGACTCCGGGACGTGGAGGACCGGGGAGCTGTTTTTT. The variable domain in full, completed from reference TRBV9 and TRBJ2-2, reads DSGVTQTPKHLITATGQRVTLRCSPRSGDLSVYWYQQSLDQGLQFLIQYYNGEERAKGNILERFSAQQFPDLHSELNLSSLELGDSALYFCASSVDSGTWRTGELFFGEGSRLTVL.